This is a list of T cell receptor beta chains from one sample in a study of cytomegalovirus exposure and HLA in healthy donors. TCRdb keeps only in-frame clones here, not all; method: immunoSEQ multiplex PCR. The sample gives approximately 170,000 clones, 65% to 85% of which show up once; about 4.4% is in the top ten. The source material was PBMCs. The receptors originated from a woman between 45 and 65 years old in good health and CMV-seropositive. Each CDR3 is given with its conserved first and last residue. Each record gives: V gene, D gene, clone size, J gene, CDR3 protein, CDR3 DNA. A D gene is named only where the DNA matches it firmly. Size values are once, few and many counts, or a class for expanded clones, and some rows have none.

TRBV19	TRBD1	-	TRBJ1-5	CASSAGTDGQPQHF	TGTGCCAGTAGTGCCGGGACAGATGGTCAGCCCCAGCATTTT
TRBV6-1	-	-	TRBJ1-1	CASMLGGGTEAFF	TGTGCCAGCATGCTGGGGGGAGGCACTGAAGCTTTCTTT
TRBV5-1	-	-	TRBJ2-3	CASSWREVSTDTQYF	TGCGCCAGCAGCTGGCGGGAAGTTAGCACAGATACGCAGTATTTT
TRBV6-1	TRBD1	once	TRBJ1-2	CASSESTGGKNGYTF	TGTGCCAGCAGTGAATCGACAGGGGGGAAGAATGGCTACACCTTC
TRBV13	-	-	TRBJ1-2	CASSLGGLNYGYTF	TGTGCCAGCAGCTTGGGGGGACTTAACTATGGCTACACCTTC
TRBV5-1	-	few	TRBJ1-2	CASSLAGGDYGYTF	TGCGCCAGCAGCTTGGCCGGGGGGGACTATGGCTACACCTTC
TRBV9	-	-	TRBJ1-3	CASSVGGLSGNTIYF	TGTGCCAGCAGCGTAGGGGGGCTCTCTGGAAACACCATATATTTT
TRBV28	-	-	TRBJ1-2	CASSLAGTYGYTF	TGTGCCAGCAGTTTGGCGGGCACCTATGGCTACACCTTC
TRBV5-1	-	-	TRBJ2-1	CASSIQGYLYNEQFF	TGCGCCAGCAGCATACAGGGCTACCTTTACAATGAGCAGTTCTTC
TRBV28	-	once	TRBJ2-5	CASRIQGLQETQYF	TGTGCCAGCAGGATACAGGGCCTCCAAGAGACCCAGTACTTC
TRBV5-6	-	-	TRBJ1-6	CASSQGHDSPLHF	TGTGCCAGCAGCCAGGGGCATGATTCACCCCTCCACTTT
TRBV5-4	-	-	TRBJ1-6	CASSLASAGAPLHF	TGTGCCAGCAGCTTGGCCTCGGCAGGGGCACCCCTCCACTTT
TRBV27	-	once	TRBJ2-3	CASRYSESSTDTQYF	TGTGCCAGCAGATATAGCGAATCTAGCACAGATACGCAGTATTTT
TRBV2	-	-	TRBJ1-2	CASKSDSQNYGYTF	TGTGCCAGCAAATCGGACAGTCAAAACTATGGCTACACCTTC
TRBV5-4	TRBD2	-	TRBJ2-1	CASSLWGLGYNEQFF	TGTGCCAGCAGCTTGTGGGGACTAGGTTACAATGAGCAGTTCTTC
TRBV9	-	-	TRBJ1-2	CASSVVREGNYGYTF	TGTGCCAGCAGCGTAGTGAGGGAAGGGAACTATGGCTACACCTTC
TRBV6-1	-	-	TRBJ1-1	CASSEGRVLQTEAFF	TGTGCCAGCAGTGAAGGCAGGGTCCTTCAAACTGAAGCTTTCTTT
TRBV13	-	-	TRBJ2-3	CASSLDTGGGTDTQYF	TGTGCCAGCAGCTTGGACACGGGGGGCGGCACAGATACGCAGTATTTT
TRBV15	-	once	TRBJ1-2	CATSRDKGSDYGYTF	TGTGCCACCAGCAGAGATAAGGGGTCTGACTATGGCTACACCTTC
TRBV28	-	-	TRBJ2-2	CATTPGTGELFF	TGTGCCACCACCCCGGGGACCGGGGAGCTGTTTTTT
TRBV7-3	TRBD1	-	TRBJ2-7	CASSLTGGREQYF	TGTGCCAGCAGCCTGACAGGGGGCAGAGAGCAGTACTTC
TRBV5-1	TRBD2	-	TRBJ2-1	CASSLWPSGGGSYNEQFF	TGCGCCAGCAGCTTGTGGCCCAGTGGGGGGGGATCCTACAATGAGCAGTTCTTC
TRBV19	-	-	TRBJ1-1	CASSHVTGSRTEAFF	TGTGCCAGTAGCCACGTTACAGGTTCTCGCACTGAAGCTTTCTTT
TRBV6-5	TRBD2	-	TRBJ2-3	CASSYRGTSDTDTQYF	TGTGCCAGCAGTTACCGAGGGACTAGTGACACAGATACGCAGTATTTT
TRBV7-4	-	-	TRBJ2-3	CASSSTGPTDTQYF	TGTGCCAGCAGCTCAACAGGTCCCACAGATACGCAGTATTTT
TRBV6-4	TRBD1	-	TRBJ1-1	CASSDSRQGEARNTEAFF	TGTGCCAGCAGTGACTCGCGACAGGGGGAAGCCCGGAACACTGAAGCTTTCTTT
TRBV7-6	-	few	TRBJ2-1	CASSLVMTGYNEQFF	TGTGCCAGCAGCCTCGTGATGACAGGCTACAATGAGCAGTTCTTC
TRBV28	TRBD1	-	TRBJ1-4	CASAGGRGEKLFF	TGTGCCAGCGCAGGGGGTCGAGGTGAAAAACTGTTTTTT
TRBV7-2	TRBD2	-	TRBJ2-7	CASLVVAGGHEQYF	TGTGCCAGCCTGGTGGTAGCGGGAGGACACGAGCAGTACTTC
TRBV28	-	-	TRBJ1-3	CASSLEGQARGNTIYF	TGTGCCAGCAGTTTAGAGGGCCAAGCGAGAGGAAACACCATATATTTT
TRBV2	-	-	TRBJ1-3	CASSEGQSSGNTIYF	TGTGCCAGCAGTGAAGGACAGAGCTCTGGAAACACCATATATTTT
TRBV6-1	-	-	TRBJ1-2	CASMEGGAYYGYTF	TGTGCCAGCATGGAGGGAGGGGCCTACTATGGCTACACCTTC
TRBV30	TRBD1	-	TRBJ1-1	CAWSVVSFKGQGDTEAFF	TGTGCCTGGAGTGTAGTTAGCTTTAAAGGACAGGGGGACACTGAAGCTTTCTTT
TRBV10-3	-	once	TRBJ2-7	CAIRDNSGVIYEQYF	TGTGCCATCAGGGACAACTCAGGAGTTATATACGAGCAGTACTTC
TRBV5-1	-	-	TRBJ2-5	CASSSDYQETQYF	TGCGCCAGCAGCTCCGACTACCAAGAGACCCAGTACTTC
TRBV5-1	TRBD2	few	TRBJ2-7	CASSRGTSGLLVYEQYF	TGCGCCAGCAGCCGAGGGACTAGCGGCTTACTCGTCTACGAGCAGTACTTC
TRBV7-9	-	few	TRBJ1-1	CASSLAQGVGTEAFF	TGTGCCAGCAGCTTAGCGCAGGGTGTAGGCACTGAAGCTTTCTTT
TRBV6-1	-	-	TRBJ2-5	CASTGQQQETQYF	TGTGCCAGCACCGGACAGCAACAAGAGACCCAGTACTTC
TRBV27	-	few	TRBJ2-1	CASLHPGGGRQFF	TGTGCCAGCCTTCACCCCGGGGGCGGGAGGCAGTTCTTC
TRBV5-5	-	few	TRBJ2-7	CASRRTATYEQYF	TGTGCCAGCAGGCGAACTGCCACCTACGAGCAGTACTTC
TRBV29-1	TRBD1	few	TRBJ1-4	CSATRQGTNEKLFF	TGCAGCGCTACCCGACAGGGAACTAATGAAAAACTGTTTTTT
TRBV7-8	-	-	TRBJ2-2	CASSLGEGGELFF	TGTGCCAGCAGCTTAGGAGAGGGCGGGGAGCTGTTTTTT
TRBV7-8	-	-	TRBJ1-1	CASSLATRVRGTEAFF	TGTGCCAGCAGCTTAGCGACGAGGGTCCGTGGGACTGAAGCTTTCTTT
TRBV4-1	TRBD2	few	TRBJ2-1	CASSRIAGDYNEQFF	TGCGCCAGCAGCAGAATAGCGGGGGATTACAATGAGCAGTTCTTC
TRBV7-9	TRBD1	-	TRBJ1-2	CATGQEFNYGYTF	TGTGCCACAGGACAGGAGTTTAACTATGGCTACACCTTC
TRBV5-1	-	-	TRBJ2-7	CASSLQQGYEQYF	TGCGCCAGCAGCTTACAACAGGGCTACGAGCAGTACTTC
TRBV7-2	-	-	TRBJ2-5	CASSSSGVQETQYF	TGTGCCAGCAGCTCCTCGGGGGTCCAAGAGACCCAGTACTTC
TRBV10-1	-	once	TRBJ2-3	CASSETPGHSTDTQYF	TGCGCCAGCAGTGAGACCCCGGGACACTCCACAGATACGCAGTATTTT
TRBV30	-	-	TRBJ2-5	CVWSRDSQETQYF	TGTGTCTGGAGTCGTGACAGCCAAGAGACCCAGTACTTC
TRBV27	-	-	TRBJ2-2	CASSLLGSGELFF	TGTGCCAGCAGTTTATTAGGGAGCGGGGAGCTGTTTTTT
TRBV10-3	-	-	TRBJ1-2	CAISDIRGEEGYTF	TGTGCCATCAGTGACATACGGGGAGAGGAGGGCTACACCTTC
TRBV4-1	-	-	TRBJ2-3	CASSTGRRAGTDTQYF	TGCGCCAGCAGTACAGGGCGGCGGGCCGGCACAGATACGCAGTATTTT
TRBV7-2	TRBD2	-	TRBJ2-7	CASSPSGIRHEQYF	TGTGCCAGCAGCCCTAGCGGGATAAGACACGAGCAGTACTTC
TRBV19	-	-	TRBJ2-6	CASSIVTTGANVLTF	TGTGCCAGTAGTATAGTGACAACTGGGGCCAACGTCCTGACTTTC
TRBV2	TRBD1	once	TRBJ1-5	CASTAGGLKPQHF	TGTGCCAGCACGGCAGGGGGCTTGAAGCCCCAGCATTTT